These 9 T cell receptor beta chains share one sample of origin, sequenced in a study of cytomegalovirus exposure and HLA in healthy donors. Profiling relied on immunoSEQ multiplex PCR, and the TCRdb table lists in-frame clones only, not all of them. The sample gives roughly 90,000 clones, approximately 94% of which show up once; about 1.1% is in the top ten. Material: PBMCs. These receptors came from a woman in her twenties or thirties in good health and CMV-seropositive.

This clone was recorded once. The CDR3, as DNA: TGTGCCAGCAGCGGTGGGGACAGCTCCTACAATGAGCAGTTCTTC. As protein: CASSGGDSSYNEQFF. The chain has TRBV9 and TRBJ2-1; 7 nucleotides agree with TRBD1. V was clipped by 3 bases and J by 0 bases; unmatched bases: 3. The CDR3 is 15 amino acids. Per germline, CDR1 SGDLS and CDR2 YYNGEE.

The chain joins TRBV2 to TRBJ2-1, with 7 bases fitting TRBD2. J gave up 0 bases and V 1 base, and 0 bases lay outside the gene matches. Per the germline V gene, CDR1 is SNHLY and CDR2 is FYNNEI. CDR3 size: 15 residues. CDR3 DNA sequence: TGTGCCAGCAGTGAAGGCGGGAGCTCCTACAATGAGCAGTTCTTC. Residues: CASSEGGSSYNEQFF.

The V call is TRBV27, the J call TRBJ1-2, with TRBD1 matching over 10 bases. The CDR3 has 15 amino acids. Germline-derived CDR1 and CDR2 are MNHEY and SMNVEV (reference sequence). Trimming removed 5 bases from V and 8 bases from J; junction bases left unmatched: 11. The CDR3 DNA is TGTGCCAGCAGTATACACCCGGGACAGGGGAACGGCTACACCTTC. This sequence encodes CASSIHPGQGNGYTF.

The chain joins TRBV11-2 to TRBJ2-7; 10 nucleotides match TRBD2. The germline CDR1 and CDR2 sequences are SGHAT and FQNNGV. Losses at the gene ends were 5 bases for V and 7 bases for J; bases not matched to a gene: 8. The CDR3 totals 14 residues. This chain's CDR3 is CASSPLAGELEQYF. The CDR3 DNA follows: TGTGCCAGCAGCCCGCTAGCGGGAGAATTGGAGCAGTACTTC.

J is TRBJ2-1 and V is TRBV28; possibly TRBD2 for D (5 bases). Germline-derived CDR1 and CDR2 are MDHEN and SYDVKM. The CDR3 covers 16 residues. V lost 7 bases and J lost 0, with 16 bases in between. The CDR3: CASTLRTGSSYNEQFF. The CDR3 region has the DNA TGTGCCAGCACCCTTCGGACGGGAAGCTCCTACAATGAGCAGTTCTTC.

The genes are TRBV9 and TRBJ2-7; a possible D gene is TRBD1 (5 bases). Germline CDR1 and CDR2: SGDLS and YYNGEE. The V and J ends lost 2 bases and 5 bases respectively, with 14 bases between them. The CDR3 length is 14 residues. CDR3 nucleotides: TGTGCCAGCAGCGTGAGACCCTGGGGCAACGAGCAGTACTTC. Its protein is CASSVRPWGNEQYF.

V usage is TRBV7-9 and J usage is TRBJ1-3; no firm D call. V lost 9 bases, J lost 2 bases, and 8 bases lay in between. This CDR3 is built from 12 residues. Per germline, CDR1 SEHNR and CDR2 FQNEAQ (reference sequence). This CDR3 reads CASASTGNTIYF. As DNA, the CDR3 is TGTGCCAGTGCCAGTACTGGAAACACCATATATTTT.

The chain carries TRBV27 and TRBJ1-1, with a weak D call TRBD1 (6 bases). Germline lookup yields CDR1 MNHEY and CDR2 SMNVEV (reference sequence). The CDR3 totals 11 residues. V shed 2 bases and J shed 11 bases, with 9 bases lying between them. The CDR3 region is CASSLGGAAFF. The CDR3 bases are TGTGCCAGCAGTTTAGGGGGGGCGGCTTTCTTT.

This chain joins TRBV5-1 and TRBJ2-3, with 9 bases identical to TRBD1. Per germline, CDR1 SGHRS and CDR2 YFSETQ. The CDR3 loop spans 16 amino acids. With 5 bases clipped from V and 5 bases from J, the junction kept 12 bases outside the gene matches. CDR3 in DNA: TGCGCCAGCAGACAAGGGACAGGGTGGATCGTAGATACGCAGTATTTT. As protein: CASRQGTGWIVDTQYF.